This T cell receptor (beta chain) appears in the sequencing data of a study of immune reconstitution after stem cell transplant in scleroderma (dated by TCRdb to 2016 to 2017). V loses 0 bases of germline sequence and J loses 4 bases, and the interval between the two ends is 7 bases. Taken from cysteine to phenylalanine, the CDR3 has 13 residues. The DNA shown is the 39-base CDR3, in frame from base 1. The germline V gene (reference sequence) supplies CDR1 SGHKS and CDR2 YYEKEE. The library relied on RT-PCR. TCRdb records Illumina MiSeq as the sequencer. Using fastp trimming at Q25 and MiXCR clonotype assembly, TCRdb reanalyzed the public sequencing data and kept in-frame beta chains. When rows share a CDR3 protein, they turn into one entry using the most common DNA and genes. The sample yields 1,700 or so distinct CDR3 sequences; roughly an eighth were counted once. The ten largest clones take up 24% of the sample.

Compared with the rest of its sample, this clonotype is medium-sized (0.01 to 0.1%). Its antigen is still unknown. No base quality information exists; no much larger clone differs at one position. The TCR originated in a female donor with systemic sclerosis. The V and J genes are TRBV5-5 and TRBJ1-2, with a tentative D gene TRBD1 over 5 matching bases. The sample was taken before or after autologous hematopoietic stem cell transplantation (not recorded which). The nucleotide sequence is TGTGCCAGCAGCTTGGGAGGGGCCTATGGCTACACCTTC. Translated, it gives CASSLGGAYGYTF.